What follows are 11 T cell receptor beta chains derived from one specimen sequenced in a study of T cells expressing NK-cell markers. Following a re-call of the 5' RACE reads, TCRdb has one entry per CDR3 protein and lacks DNA. The sample holds about 380,000 distinct CDR3 sequences. The sequenced sample consisted of blood T cells: a sorted CD56 or NKG2C T cell subset, CD4+ or CD8+ T cells, or bulk PBMC T cells (not recorded which). These receptors originate from a man aged 18-75 years in good health.

This chain uses TRBV12-3 or TRBV12-4 with TRBJ2-7; the TCRdb call, TRBD2, lacks DNA for checking. The CDR3 spans 14 residues. CDR3 sequence: CASSRLLEGYEQYF.

The rearrangement uses TRBV20-1 and TRBJ1-2. CDR3 length: 14 residues. The germline gives CDR1 DFQATT, CDR2 SNEGSKA (reference sequence). CDR3 protein: CSARVLGLNYGYTF.

The gene calls are TRBV12-3 or TRBV12-4 and TRBJ1-4. The CDR3 totals 12 residues. CDR3: CASRAGDGKLFF.

V gene TRBV9 combines with J gene TRBJ2-7; TCRdb names TRBD1, which stays unverified in the absence of DNA. The germline V gene has CDR1 SGDLS and CDR2 YYNGEE. The CDR3 loop spans 14 amino acids. CDR3 region: CASSVDWDPDEQYF.

V gene TRBV6-5 combines with J gene TRBJ2-3. This CDR3 is 15 amino acids long. CDR1 and CDR2 (germline): MNHEY, SVGAGI. The CDR3 spells CASSFLASYTDTQYF.

The genes are TRBV3-1 and TRBJ1-1; checking the TCRdb D call of TRBD1 is not possible without DNA. The CDR3 runs to 14 residues. Germline assignment: CDR1 LGHDT and CDR2 YNNKEL (reference sequence). CDR3 amino acids: CASSQQPGATEAFF.

V usage is TRBV7-6 and J usage is TRBJ1-1; with no DNA, the TCRdb D assignment of TRBD1 cannot be verified. This CDR3 region has 15 residues. Germline V gene data show CDR1 as SGHVS and CDR2 as FNYEAQ. CDR3 sequence reads: CASSSRQGPDTEAFF. The variable domain in full, completed from reference TRBV7-6 and TRBJ1-1, reads GAGVSQSPRYKVTKRGQDVALRCDPISGHVSLYWYRQALGQGPEFLTYFNYEAQQDKSGLPNDRFSAERPEGSISTLTIQRTEQRDSAMYRCASSSRQGPDTEAFFGQGTRLTVV.

The chain is built from TRBV4-1 and TRBJ2-5. Looked up from germline, CDR1 is MGHRA and CDR2 is YSYEKL. The CDR3 runs 14 residues. This chain's CDR3 is CASSQDPRRETQYF.

This chain uses TRBV7-2 with TRBJ2-7; TCRdb indicates TRBD2, and absent DNA this call remains unverified. The CDR3 is made up of 15 amino acids. Germline V gene data show CDR1 as SGHTA and CDR2 as FQGNSA. CDR3 in amino acids: CASSLGISGTYEQYF.

CDR3: CASSSPRWGQETQYF. The genes are TRBV7-2 and TRBJ2-5; as DNA is missing, the TRBD1 call by TCRdb cannot be tested. This CDR3 is 15 amino acids long. Looked up from germline, CDR1 is SGHTA and CDR2 is FQGNSA. Full variable domain (outside the CDR3, taken from reference TRBV7-2 and TRBJ2-5): GAGVSQSPSNKVTEKGKDVELRCDPISGHTALYWYRQSLGQGLEFLIYFQGNSAPDKSGLPSDRFSAERTGGSVSTLTIQRTQQEDSAVYLCASSSPRWGQETQYFGPGTRLLVL.

CDR3 sequence reads: CASSQRNNLRSEQYF. The rearrangement uses TRBV14 and TRBJ2-7. The CDR3 consists of 15 residues. CDR1 is SGHDN, CDR2 FVKESK, per germline. Full variable domain (outside the CDR3, taken from reference TRBV14 and TRBJ2-7): EAGVTQFPSHSVIEKGQTVTLRCDPISGHDNLYWYRRVMGKEIKFLLHFVKESKQDESGMPNNRFLAERTGGTYSTLKVQPAELEDSGVYFCASSQRNNLRSEQYFGPGTRLTVT.